This T cell receptor beta chain stems from a study of blood T cell repertoires in COVID-19. Study context: Specimens from acute and convalescent COVID-19 originated in the United States, Italy and Spain. Sample material is recorded as cDNA or gDNA derived from T cells, B-cell-depleted T cells, or PBMCs.

Methods used by the authors: Amplification of reference gene primers provided the estimated nucleated cell counts. Libraries were prepared by immunoSEQ multiplex PCR; TCRdb keeps only in-frame clonotypes and omits some of them. V, J and clone size are taken as reported in that table, and D and trimming were inferred from the DNA itself. This table has 120,000 to 150,000 clones, roughly four fifths appearing once. V was clipped by 1 base and J by 8 bases, with 18 bases between them. Germline loops: CDR1 SGHTA, CDR2 FQGTGA. This CDR3 has 16 residues. The source is a man aged 80 or over with acute or convalescent COVID-19. The chain couples TRBV7-3 to TRBJ2-1; possibly TRBD1 for D (7 bases). The sequenced material came from peripheral blood. The CDR3 coding sequence is TGTGCCAGCAGCTTAAGAGGAGGGGGCATCTGGGATGAGCAGTTCTTC. This encodes CASSLRGGGIWDEQFF.